This entry lists 31 T cell receptor beta chains sequenced from one sample in a study of cytomegalovirus exposure and HLA in healthy donors. This PCR relied on a set of 60 Vbeta primers and 13 Jbeta primers. Sequenced by immunoSEQ multiplex PCR; TCRdb stores in-frame clones only, minus some. The sample holds fewer than 95,000 clones. The sample taken for sequencing was PBMCs. These receptors all come from a woman in her thirties or forties in good health and CMV-seropositive.

This CDR3 reads CASKDQPGTAYEQYF. The CDR3 region has the DNA TGTGCCAGCAAGGATCAACCCGGGACAGCCTACGAGCAGTACTTC. This chain links TRBV2 with TRBJ2-7, with 7 positions matching TRBD1. This CDR3 comprises 15 residues. V was pared by 7 bases and J by 2 bases, with 11 bases of the junction left unmatched. Per germline, CDR1 SNHLY and CDR2 FYNNEI.

The chain couples TRBV6-5 to TRBJ1-3; D is undetermined. This CDR3 comprises 15 residues. Deletions cut 5 bases from V and 0 bases from J, with 11 bases between. Germline assignment: CDR1 MNHEY and CDR2 SVGAGI. The CDR3 coding sequence is TGTGCCAGCAGTAACCGAGGTAGCTCTGGAAACACCATATATTTT. Amino acid sequence: CASSNRGSSGNTIYF.

As concerns this clone: The CDR3 end shows no conserved phenylalanine or tryptophan, and so a read error is likely. V is TRBV7-2 and J is TRBJ2-3, with unresolved D. There are 13 residues in the CDR3. Trimming took off 3 bases at V and 5 bases at J, with 9 bases between the two ends. Per germline, CDR1 SGHTA and CDR2 FQGNSA. The CDR3 protein is CASSFPKGDTQYL. The CDR3 nucleotides read TGTGCCAGCAGCTTCCCTAAGGGAGATACGCAGTATCTT.

V usage is TRBV7-9 and J usage is TRBJ2-5; 7 bases are a match to TRBD1. The J call may be in error: the DNA end matches TRBJ2-7 better. The CDR3 totals 15 residues. The germline V gene has CDR1 SEHNR and CDR2 FQNEAQ (reference sequence). In DNA form, the CDR3 reads TGTGCCAGCAGCTTAAAGACAGGGTTAGGCTACGAGCAGTACTTC. This sequence encodes CASSLKTGLGYEQYF.

The chain couples TRBV5-1 to TRBJ2-5, with D tentatively TRBD2 (6 bases). V was clipped by 6 bases and J by 5 bases, with 23 bases between them. This CDR3 has 16 residues. Germline CDR1 and CDR2: SGHRS and YFSETQ. In DNA form, the CDR3 reads TGCGCCAGCACCACTGGGACGGCTCTAGGAGGGGAGACCCAGTACTTC. This sequence encodes CASTTGTALGGETQYF.

The V and J genes are TRBV7-9 and TRBJ2-5; the match to TRBD2 covers 12 bases. From germline, CDR1 is SEHNR and CDR2 FQNEAQ (reference sequence). Losses at the gene ends were 6 bases for V and 5 bases for J; bases not matched to a gene: 7. CDR3 size: 15 residues. The CDR3 DNA follows: TGTGCCAGCAGGTCGACTAGCGGGAGTAAGGAGACCCAGTACTTC. The encoded protein is CASRSTSGSKETQYF.

The chain is built from TRBV6-6 and TRBJ1-1, with 9 positions matching TRBD1. V lost 6 bases to trimming and J lost 3 bases; unmatched junction nucleotides: 11. This CDR3 spans 16 amino acids. Germline V gene sequence: CDR1 MNHNY, CDR2 SVGAGI (reference sequence). The CDR3 loop reads CASSLSRGQGHTEAFF. For the CDR3, the DNA is TGTGCCAGCAGCCTGAGTAGGGGACAGGGTCACACTGAAGCTTTCTTT.

The CDR3 loop is CASSYGTTTDTQYF. CDR3 DNA: TGTGCCAGCAGCTACGGGACTACCACAGATACGCAGTATTTT. The chain combines TRBV11-3 with TRBJ2-3; 7 positions agree with TRBD2. Losses at the gene ends were 4 bases for V and 2 bases for J; bases not matched to a gene: 3. The CDR3 covers 14 residues. In germline, CDR1 is SGHNT, CDR2 YENEEA.

V and J are TRBV5-4 and TRBJ1-2; 8 positions agree with TRBD1. The CDR3 sequence is 16 residues long. CDR1 and CDR2 (germline): SGHNT, YYREEE (reference sequence). V lost 5 bases to trimming and J lost 7 bases; unmatched junction nucleotides: 16. CDR3: CASSSGTGYIGAGYTF. DNA of the CDR3: TGTGCCAGCAGTTCCGGGACAGGATACATAGGGGCTGGCTACACCTTC.

The gene calls are TRBV19 and TRBJ2-1, with 7 nucleotides matching TRBD2. CDR1 is LNHDA, CDR2 SQIVND, per germline (reference sequence). CDR3 size: 12 residues. The junction had 2 bases not matched to a gene; V was cut back by 4 bases and J by 8 bases. The CDR3 sequence is CASSREGYEQFF. In DNA form, the CDR3 reads TGTGCCAGTAGTAGGGAGGGTTATGAGCAGTTCTTC.

The rearrangement links TRBV7-9 to TRBJ1-1, with TRBD1 identical over 9 bases. The junction had 19 bases not matched to a gene; V was cut back by 5 bases and J by 3 bases. The CDR3 runs to 19 residues. Germline loops: CDR1 SEHNR, CDR2 FQNEAQ (reference sequence). In nucleotides, the CDR3 is TGTGCCAGCAGCCCCCTTGGGACAGGGTTGGCGTCGGCTGACACTGAAGCTTTCTTT. Translating gives CASSPLGTGLASADTEAFF.

The chain links TRBV11-2 to TRBJ2-5; D gene ambiguous. The DNA end favors TRBJ2-7, so the J call may be wrong. CDR3 size: 15 residues. Per the germline V gene, CDR1 is SGHAT and CDR2 is FQNNGV. The chain's CDR3 is CASSVLDGKTYEQYF. CDR3 sequence (DNA): TGTGCCAGCAGCGTTCTAGATGGCAAGACCTACGAGCAGTACTTC.

The rearrangement joins TRBV19 to TRBJ1-2, with 7 bases aligning to TRBD1. This CDR3 is 15 amino acids long. Germline lookup yields CDR1 LNHDA and CDR2 SQIVND (reference sequence). With 6 bases clipped from V and 3 bases from J, the junction kept 10 bases outside the gene matches. The CDR3 spells CASSRQGEPYYGYTF. The CDR3 nucleotides read TGTGCCAGTAGCCGACAGGGCGAGCCATACTATGGCTACACCTTC.

The chain is built from TRBV2 and TRBJ2-5; possibly TRBD1 for D (5 bases). This CDR3 has 13 residues. Trimming removed 7 bases from V and 0 bases from J, with 9 bases in between. Germline V gene sequence: CDR1 SNHLY, CDR2 FYNNEI. CDR3 sequence: CASTAGYQETQYF. For the CDR3, the DNA is TGTGCCAGCACCGCAGGGTACCAAGAGACCCAGTACTTC.

The chain is built from TRBV6-5 and TRBJ2-1; 8 bases agree with TRBD2. CDR3 size: 14 residues. The germline V gene has CDR1 MNHEY and CDR2 SVGAGI. The trim removed 4 bases at V and 8 bases at J, leaving 7 bases unmatched. CDR3 DNA: TGTGCCAGCAGTTTGGGACTAGTCGACGATGAGCAGTTCTTC. This sequence encodes CASSLGLVDDEQFF.

J is TRBJ2-2 and V is TRBV6-5, with a tentative D call TRBD2 (5 bases). The V end was cut by 0 bases, the J end by 4 bases, with 6 bases between. The germline gives CDR1 MNHEY, CDR2 SVGAGI. The CDR3 sequence is 14 residues long. The CDR3 DNA follows: TGTGCCAGCAGTTACTCGAGGGCCACCGGGGAGCTGTTTTTT. This gives the protein CASSYSRATGELFF.

This chain links TRBV19 with TRBJ2-7, with TRBD1 matching over 9 bases. V shed 6 bases, J shed 5 bases, and the junction held 5 bases outside the gene matches. The CDR3 extends over 13 amino acids. Germline CDR1 LNHDA, CDR2 SQIVND (reference sequence). DNA of the CDR3: TGTGCCAGTAGAACAGGGGGCGGAGACGAGCAGTACTTC. This codes for CASRTGGGDEQYF.

The rearrangement links TRBV4-1 to TRBJ2-3; 15 bases fit TRBD2. Germline V gives CDR1 MGHRA, CDR2 YSYEKL. This CDR3 has 16 amino acids. Unmatched junction bases numbered 6, after V lost 4 bases and J lost 7 bases. The CDR3 DNA sequence: TGCGCCAGCAGCCGGAGGGGACTAGCGGGAGGCTATACGCAGTATTTT. This codes for CASSRRGLAGGYTQYF.

The chain uses TRBV5-1 and TRBJ1-1; D is perhaps TRBD1 (5 bases). The CDR3 runs 15 residues. The V and J ends lost 0 bases and 3 bases respectively, with 12 bases between them. Per germline, CDR1 SGHRS and CDR2 YFSETQ. The DNA of the CDR3 is TGCGCCAGCAGCTTGGGGCAGGGAAGTCACACTGAAGCTTTCTTT. It translates to CASSLGQGSHTEAFF.

With regard to this clone: Other nucleotide sequences from this sample produce the same CDR3. This chain links TRBV7-3 with TRBJ2-1; 7 bases are a match to TRBD2. Germline-derived CDR1 and CDR2 are SGHTA and FQGTGA. V shed 5 bases and J 4 bases; nucleotides not matched to a gene: 11. The CDR3 covers 16 residues. CDR3 residues: CASSLIAGVSYNEQFF. The CDR3, as DNA: TGTGCCAGCAGCCTGATAGCGGGCGTCAGTTACAATGAGCAGTTCTTC.

The genes are TRBV11-2 and TRBJ1-2; a weak D match, TRBD1 (6 bases). V was cut by 5 bases and J by 2 bases, with 12 bases left in between. This CDR3 region has 14 residues. The germline V gene has CDR1 SGHAT and CDR2 FQNNGV. The CDR3 loop is CASSPGTNNYGYTF. The CDR3 DNA is TGTGCCAGCAGCCCCGGGACAAACAACTATGGCTACACCTTC.

This chain uses TRBV19 with TRBJ1-5; no clear D. The CDR3 sequence is 19 residues long. V lost 1 base to trimming and J lost 3 bases, with 22 bases between them. Germline V lookup: CDR1 LNHDA, CDR2 SQIVND (reference sequence). CDR3 in DNA: TGTGCCAGTAGTATAGGGGTGCCCTCTCTCCGGGATCACAATCAGCCCCAGCATTTT. Protein product: CASSIGVPSLRDHNQPQHF.

The chain joins TRBV5-1 to TRBJ2-2; 13 bases match TRBD2. Trimming took 4 bases from V and 1 from J; bases not matched to a gene: 4. The CDR3 runs 17 residues. Germline CDR1 reads SGHRS; CDR2 reads YFSETQ. The CDR3 region has the DNA TGCGCCAGCAGCCCCGGGACTAGCGGGGTGAACACCGGGGAGCTGTTTTTT. Amino acid sequence: CASSPGTSGVNTGELFF.

J is TRBJ1-2 and V is TRBV5-5; 7 nucleotides line up with TRBD1. The V and J ends lost 2 bases and 3 bases, in that order; junction bases with no gene match: 10. Germline V gene sequence: CDR1 SGHKS, CDR2 YYEKEE (reference sequence). The CDR3 contains 16 residues. The CDR3 loop reads CASSLRETGNHYGYTF. The CDR3 DNA reads TGTGCCAGCAGCTTACGCGAGACAGGGAATCACTATGGCTACACCTTC.

This chain joins TRBV7-2 and TRBJ2-5; a possible D gene is TRBD2 (5 bases). The V gene's germline CDR1 is SGHTA and CDR2 FQGNSA. The V end lost 1 base, the J end lost 5 bases, and 14 bases lay between the germline ends. CDR3 length: 15 amino acids. The CDR3 is CASSLEASSRETQYF. CDR3 nucleotides: TGTGCCAGCAGCTTAGAGGCTAGCTCACGGGAGACCCAGTACTTC.

The rearrangement uses TRBV5-1 and TRBJ2-7; tentatively, D is TRBD1 (5 bases). From germline, CDR1 is SGHRS and CDR2 YFSETQ. The CDR3 extends over 14 amino acids. Deletions cut 1 base from V and 0 bases from J, with 8 bases between. The CDR3 reads CASSLKTDSYEQYF. CDR3 DNA: TGCGCCAGCAGCTTGAAGACAGACTCCTACGAGCAGTACTTC.

This rearrangement joins TRBV28 to TRBJ1-1; 8 bases are shared with TRBD1. The V gene's germline CDR1 is MDHEN and CDR2 SYDVKM. This CDR3 has 13 amino acids. V trimming: 10 bases; J trimming: 6 bases; junction bases outside the gene matches: 10. The CDR3 coding sequence is TGTGCCACCGACAGGGGAGTCGACCCTGAAGCTTTCTTT. Protein: CATDRGVDPEAFF.

The rearrangement joins TRBV27 to TRBJ2-7; tentatively, D is TRBD1 (6 bases). Germline V gene lookup returns CDR1 MNHEY and CDR2 SMNVEV (reference sequence). The CDR3 totals 12 residues. Trimming took 9 bases from V and 0 from J, leaving 9 bases between them. In nucleotides, the CDR3 is TGTGCCAGTATAGGGGGCTCCTACGAGCAGTACTTC. Its translation: CASIGGSYEQYF.

The CDR3 DNA sequence: TGTGCCAGCAGCCACCGGGACAGGGGAATTGTACTCTATGGCTACACCTTC. Translation: CASSHRDRGIVLYGYTF. This sequence joins TRBV5-4 and TRBJ1-2; TRBD1 matches at 10 bases. The CDR3 is 17 residues long. CDR1 SGHNT and CDR2 YYREEE come from the germline V gene (reference sequence). Losses at the gene ends were 4 bases for V and 4 bases for J; bases not matched to a gene: 13. Full variable domain (rest looked up from reference TRBV5-4 and TRBJ1-2): ETGVTQSPTHLIKTRGQQVTLRCSSQSGHNTVSWYQQALGQGPQFIFQYYREEENGRGNFPPRFSGLQFPNYSSELNVNALELDDSALYLCASSHRDRGIVLYGYTFGSGTRLTVV.

The chain links TRBV5-1 to TRBJ1-1, with 7 bases aligning to TRBD1. V was clipped by 0 bases and J by 0 bases; unmatched bases: 5. The germline V gene has CDR1 SGHRS and CDR2 YFSETQ. The CDR3 length is 16 residues. Here the CDR3 DNA reads TGCGCCAGCAGCTTGGCAACAGACAGGGTGAACACTGAAGCTTTCTTT. This translates into CASSLATDRVNTEAFF.

The chain uses TRBV5-1 and TRBJ2-2, with 9 bases matching TRBD1. Per the germline V gene, CDR1 is SGHRS and CDR2 is YFSETQ. CDR3 size: 14 residues. The junction had 2 bases not matched to a gene; V was cut back by 1 base and J by 7 bases. CDR3 sequence (DNA): TGCGCCAGCAGCTTGCGACAGGGGGGCGGGGAGCTGTTTTTT. This gives the protein CASSLRQGGGELFF.